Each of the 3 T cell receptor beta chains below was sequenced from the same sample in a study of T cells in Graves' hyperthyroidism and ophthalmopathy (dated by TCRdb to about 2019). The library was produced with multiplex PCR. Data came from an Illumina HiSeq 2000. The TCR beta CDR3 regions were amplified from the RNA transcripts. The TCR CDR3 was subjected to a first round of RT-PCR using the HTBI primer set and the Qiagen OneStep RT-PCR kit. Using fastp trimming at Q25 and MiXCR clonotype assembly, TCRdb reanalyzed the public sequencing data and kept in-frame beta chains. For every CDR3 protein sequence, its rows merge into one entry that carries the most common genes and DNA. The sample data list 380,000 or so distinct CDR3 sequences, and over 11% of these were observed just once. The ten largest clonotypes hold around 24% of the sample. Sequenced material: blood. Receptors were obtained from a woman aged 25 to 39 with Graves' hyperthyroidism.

This chain's CDR3 is CASSHMTGEQFF. The CDR3 DNA is TGTGCCAGCAGCCATATGACGGGTGAGCAGTTCTTC. J is TRBJ2-1 and V is TRBV7-8; no reliable D call. CDR3 length: 12 amino acids. Germline V gene data show CDR1 as SGHVS and CDR2 as FQNEAQ. V was cut by 5 bases and J by 9 bases, with 11 bases left in between.

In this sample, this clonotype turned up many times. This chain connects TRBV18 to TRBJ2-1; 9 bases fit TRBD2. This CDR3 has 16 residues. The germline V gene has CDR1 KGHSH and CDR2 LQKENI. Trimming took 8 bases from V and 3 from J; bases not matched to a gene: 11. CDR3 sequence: CASSPTGTSSYNEQFF. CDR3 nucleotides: TGTGCCAGCAGCCCTACAGGGACTAGCAGCTACAATGAGCAGTTCTTC.

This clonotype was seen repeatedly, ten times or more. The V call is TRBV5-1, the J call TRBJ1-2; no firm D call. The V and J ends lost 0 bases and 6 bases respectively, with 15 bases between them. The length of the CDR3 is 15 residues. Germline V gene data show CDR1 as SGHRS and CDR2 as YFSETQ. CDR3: CASSLVEGSKDGYTF. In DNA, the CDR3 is TGCGCCAGCAGCTTGGTAGAGGGAAGTAAGGATGGCTACACCTTC. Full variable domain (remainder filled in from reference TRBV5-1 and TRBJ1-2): KAGVTQTPRYLIKTRGQQVTLSCSPISGHRSVSWYQQTPGQGLQFLFEYFSETQRNKGNFPGRFSGRQFSNSRSEMNVSTLELGDSALYLCASSLVEGSKDGYTFGSGTRLTVV.